What follows is one T cell receptor beta chain and its context. Antigen unknown. The CDR3 runs to 15 residues. V was shortened by 0 bases and J by 3 bases, with 10 bases between the two germline ends. CDR1 is ENHRY, CDR2 SYGVKD, per germline. This record belongs to a study of graft-versus-host responses after intestinal transplantation. Study-wide background: Induction with anti-thymocyte globulin, then tacrolimus and steroids for roughly three years, was given to all recipients. Study-wide points: Individuals carrying graft-donor T cell macrochimerism showed high graft-versus-host to host-versus-graft clonal ratios in allografts.

Using immunoSEQ multiplex PCR, the repertoire was profiled, and TCRdb retains in-frame clones only, with some absent. The sample carries 77,000 or so clones, around 96% recorded once. The source material was unstimulated CD8+ T cells sorted from spleen or lymph node cells, sampled before intestinal transplant. The sequence came from a human donor who received an intestinal transplant. The gene calls are TRBV10-3 and TRBJ2-3; possibly TRBD1 for D (6 bases). This CDR3 reads CAISESMRGTDTQYF. The CDR3 DNA is TGTGCCATCAGTGAGTCGATGAGGGGGACAGATACGCAGTATTTT.